The 25 T cell receptor beta chains below come from one sample, sequenced in a study of shared clonotypes between healthy human individuals. Sequenced by immunoSEQ multiplex PCR; TCRdb stores in-frame clones only, minus some. The sample lists over 2 million clones, around 92% occurring once. The sample comprised naive CD4+ T cells from PBMCs. Subset meaning: CD45RA+ positively selected. These receptors originate from a young man in good health. Some clones in this sample may be carry-over from other donors' samples.

The gene calls are TRBV9 and TRBJ2-2; 14 nucleotides match TRBD2. Germline values: CDR1 SGDLS, CDR2 YYNGEE. This CDR3 contains 18 residues. V trimming: 4 bases; J trimming: 4 bases; junction bases outside the gene matches: 9. Here the CDR3 reads CASSKEGLAGVGTGELFF. CDR3 nucleotide sequence: TGTGCCAGCAGCAAAGAGGGACTAGCGGGAGTCGGCACCGGGGAGCTGTTTTTT.

This clone was picked up one time. The chain recombines TRBV2 with TRBJ2-3; D is perhaps TRBD2 (5 bases). Between the trimmed V and J ends, which lost 2 bases and 2 bases, there was a span of 11 bases. This CDR3 is built from 15 residues. Germline-derived CDR1 and CDR2 are SNHLY and FYNNEI. CDR3 protein: CASSEPGLNTDTQYF. CDR3 in DNA: TGTGCCAGCAGTGAACCCGGACTTAACACAGATACGCAGTATTTT.

The genes are TRBV30 and TRBJ2-1; D is possibly TRBD2 (5 bases). Germline CDR1 and CDR2: GTSNPN and SVGIG (reference sequence). Trimming removed 0 bases at V and 6 bases at J, with 12 bases between. CDR3 length equals 14 residues. Written as DNA, the CDR3 is TGTGCCTGGAGTGTAGGTGGGAGCAGCAATGAGCAGTTCTTC. Its translation is CAWSVGGSSNEQFF. Variable domain in full (rest from reference TRBV30 and TRBJ2-1): SQTIHQWPATLVQPVGSPLSLECTVEGTSNPNLYWYRQAAGRGLQLLFYSVGIGQISSEVPQNLSASRPQDRQFILSSKKLLLSDSGFYLCAWSVGGSSNEQFFGPGTRLTVL.

The chain recombines TRBV7-3 with TRBJ1-3; D call uncertain. The CDR3 runs 14 residues. Trimming cost V 0 bases and J 7 bases, with 10 bases left between them. CDR1 SGHTA and CDR2 FQGTGA come from the germline V gene. The chain's CDR3 is CASSLTGGGNTIYF. DNA of the CDR3: TGTGCCAGCAGCTTAACCGGAGGCGGCAACACCATATATTTT. Full variable domain (missing parts from reference TRBV7-3 and TRBJ1-3): GAGVSQTPSNKVTEKGKYVELRCDPISGHTALYWYRQSLGQGPEFLIYFQGTGAADDSGLPNDRFFAVRPEGSVSTLKIQRTERGDSAVYLCASSLTGGGNTIYFGEGSWLTVV.

This clone was counted between two and nine times. The same CDR3 also results from other DNA sequences found in this sample. The chain couples TRBV5-1 to TRBJ1-5; D is ambiguous. The CDR3 extends over 13 amino acids. Germline V gene data show CDR1 as SGHRS and CDR2 as YFSETQ. V was cut by 2 bases and J by 0 bases, with 3 bases left in between. The CDR3 sequence is CASSFDSNQPQHF. The CDR3 region has the DNA TGCGCCAGCAGCTTTGATAGCAATCAGCCCCAGCATTTT.

This clone was observed a few times. The DNA for the CDR3 is TGTGCCTGGAGTGAAGGGGTGCATCAGCCCCAGCATTTT. Amino acids: CAWSEGVHQPQHF. The gene calls are TRBV30 and TRBJ1-5, with a tentative D call TRBD1 (5 bases). V lost 1 base and J 5 bases, leaving 9 bases between the germline ends. The CDR3 consists of 13 residues. Germline V gene data show CDR1 as GTSNPN and CDR2 as SVGIG (reference sequence).

The chain couples TRBV4-3 to TRBJ2-5, with a tentative D call TRBD1 (6 bases). CDR3 length equals 16 residues. V dropped 1 base and J dropped 5 bases, with 17 bases sitting between them. Looked up from germline, CDR1 is LGHNA and CDR2 is YSLEER. This CDR3 is CASSQGSHRAVETQYF. The CDR3 DNA reads TGCGCCAGCAGCCAAGGGAGCCACAGGGCGGTGGAGACCCAGTACTTC.

This clone is a singleton in its sample. V usage is TRBV19 and J usage is TRBJ2-3; no reliable D call. The CDR3 length is 14 residues. Per germline, CDR1 LNHDA and CDR2 SQIVND (reference sequence). Trimming took off 7 bases at V and 0 bases at J, with 11 bases between the two ends. Here the CDR3 reads CASKVGPSTDTQYF. CDR3 nucleotide sequence: TGTGCCAGTAAAGTGGGTCCTAGCACAGATACGCAGTATTTT.

The rearrangement uses TRBV30 and TRBJ2-7, with TRBD2 as a possible D gene (7 bases). Germline V CDR1 and CDR2: GTSNPN, SVGIG (reference sequence). This CDR3 is built from 13 residues. Between the trimmed V and J ends, which lost 4 bases and 3 bases, there was a span of 13 bases. The CDR3 is CAWKKRGGYEQYF. CDR3 nucleotides: TGTGCCTGGAAAAAGAGGGGGGGCTACGAGCAGTACTTC.

This clone was counted a single time. CDR3 in amino acids: CASSLLASGRRSSYEQYF. The DNA of the CDR3 is TGTGCCAGCAGCTTATTAGCTAGCGGGAGGCGAAGCTCCTACGAGCAGTACTTC. The chain links TRBV7-9 to TRBJ2-7; 11 bases are shared with TRBD2. Germline trimming cut 2 bases from V and 0 bases from J; bases unmatched to any gene: 9. Germline CDR1 SEHNR, CDR2 FQNEAQ (reference sequence). The CDR3 totals 18 residues. Variable domain in full (rest from reference TRBV7-9 and TRBJ2-7): DTGVSQNPRHKITKRGQNVTFRCDPISEHNRLYWYRQTLGQGPEFLTYFQNEAQLEKSRLLSDRFSAERPKGSFSTLEIQRTEQGDSAMYLCASSLLASGRRSSYEQYFGPGTRLTVT.

Of note for this clone: Other nucleotide sequences in the sample specify the same CDR3. This sequence joins TRBV5-1 and TRBJ1-4; no clear D gene. Germline values: CDR1 SGHRS, CDR2 YFSETQ. The length of the CDR3 is 13 residues. V was pared by 0 bases and J by 7 bases, with 7 bases between. The CDR3 region has the DNA TGCGCCAGCAGCTTGGGAGTGGGTGAAAAACTGTTTTTT. Encoded protein: CASSLGVGEKLFF.

This sequence joins TRBV7-8 and TRBJ1-1, with no clear D. This CDR3 region has 15 residues. Looked up from germline, CDR1 is SGHVS and CDR2 is FQNEAQ. V lost 1 base and J lost 1, with 10 bases in between. The CDR3 bases are TGTGCCAGCAGCTTAGTGTTTGGCGGGAACACTGAAGCTTTCTTT. It translates to CASSLVFGGNTEAFF. Complete variable domain (other parts from reference TRBV7-8 and TRBJ1-1): GAGVSQSPRYKVAKRGQDVALRCDPISGHVSLFWYQQALGQGPEFLTYFQNEAQLDKSGLPSDRFFAERPEGSVSTLKIQRTQQEDSAVYLCASSLVFGGNTEAFFGQGTRLTVV.

Notes on this clone: This sample includes further DNA sequences coding for the same CDR3. J is TRBJ2-3 and V is TRBV5-1, with 14 bases identical to TRBD2. The CDR3 contains 16 residues. Germline assignment: CDR1 SGHRS and CDR2 YFSETQ. V lost 4 bases and J lost 2; bases outside the gene matches: 3. DNA for the CDR3: TGCGCCAGCAGCACGGGACTAGCGGGGGCCACAGATACGCAGTATTTT. This gives the protein CASSTGLAGATDTQYF. Looking up the rest from reference TRBV5-1 and TRBJ2-3 gives the full variable domain: KAGVTQTPRYLIKTRGQQVTLSCSPISGHRSVSWYQQTPGQGLQFLFEYFSETQRNKGNFPGRFSGRQFSNSRSEMNVSTLELGDSALYLCASSTGLAGATDTQYFGPGTRLTVL.

About this clone itself: The same CDR3 also results from other DNA sequences found in this sample. The chain uses TRBV18 and TRBJ1-4; D is uncertain. Germline values: CDR1 KGHSH, CDR2 LQKENI. The V gene lost 2 bases and the J gene lost 2 bases, with 6 bases spanning the gap. This CDR3 has 14 amino acids. The CDR3 region has the DNA TGTGCCAGCTCACCAAGAAGGACTAATGAAAAACTGTTTTTT. Its protein is CASSPRRTNEKLFF.

V usage is TRBV25-1 and J usage is TRBJ2-3; D perhaps matches TRBD1 (5 bases). Trimming pared 4 bases from V and 6 bases from J, leaving 8 bases between. The CDR3 runs 12 residues. The V gene's germline CDR1 is MGHDK and CDR2 SYGVNS. CDR3 coding DNA: TGTGCCAGCAGTGTCAGGGTCGATACGCAGTATTTT. The encoded protein is CASSVRVDTQYF.

The chain recombines TRBV19 with TRBJ1-1; the match to TRBD1 covers 7 bases. The J segment lost 8 bases and the V segment lost 6 bases, leaving 15 bases of the junction unmatched. The CDR3 runs 15 residues. From germline, CDR1 is LNHDA and CDR2 SQIVND (reference sequence). The CDR3 DNA reads TGTGCCAGTAGAACTAATGGGTGGGACAGTCGGGAAGCTTTCTTT. It specifies CASRTNGWDSREAFF.

J is TRBJ1-3 and V is TRBV6-1; 9 positions agree with TRBD1. CDR1 MNHNS and CDR2 SASEGT come from the germline V gene. Losses at the gene ends were 7 bases for V and 4 bases for J; bases not matched to a gene: 8. CDR3 length: 15 amino acids. The DNA of the CDR3 is TGTGCCAGCATCCCCCGGGACAGGGCAGGAAACACCATATATTTT. Protein product: CASIPRDRAGNTIYF.

This sequence joins TRBV9 and TRBJ2-5; no reliable D call. The germline CDR1 and CDR2 sequences are SGDLS and YYNGEE. Trimming took off 0 bases at V and 7 bases at J, with 13 bases between the two ends. This CDR3 region has 14 residues. This CDR3 is CASSVGHAPSTQYF. CDR3 bases: TGTGCCAGCAGCGTAGGTCACGCCCCGTCGACCCAGTACTTC.

The rearrangement uses TRBV5-8 and TRBJ1-2; D might be TRBD1 (5 bases). CDR1 is SGHTS and CDR2 is YDEGEE in the germline V gene. V dropped 5 bases and J dropped 1 base, with 12 bases sitting between them. The CDR3 runs to 14 residues. CDR3 coding DNA: TGTGCCAGCAGGCCTATCGGGGGTAACTATGGCTACACCTTC. Encoded protein: CASRPIGGNYGYTF.

The V and J genes are TRBV28 and TRBJ1-3; no clear D. V shed 7 bases and J shed 2 bases, with 6 bases lying between them. This CDR3 region has 12 residues. From germline, CDR1 is MDHEN and CDR2 SYDVKM. The CDR3 sequence: CASISAGNTIYF. CDR3 nucleotide sequence: TGTGCCAGCATTAGTGCTGGAAACACCATATATTTT.

The chain is built from TRBV7-8 and TRBJ2-4; D is unclear. This CDR3 is 15 amino acids long. V lost 4 bases and J lost 6, with 16 bases in between. CDR1 is SGHVS, CDR2 FQNEAQ, per germline. The CDR3 here is CASSWSSVLLNIQYF. Written as DNA, the CDR3 is TGTGCCAGCAGCTGGAGCTCGGTCTTGCTAAACATTCAGTACTTC.

CDR3 protein: CASRADPYTGELFF. Here the CDR3 DNA reads TGTGCCAGCCGCGCGGACCCATACACCGGGGAGCTGTTTTTT. This sequence joins TRBV27 and TRBJ2-2; D is ambiguous. V lost 8 bases, J lost 3 bases, and 13 bases lay in between. This CDR3 is 14 amino acids long. Germline values: CDR1 MNHEY, CDR2 SMNVEV (reference sequence).

Of note for this clone: The same CDR3 is also encoded by other DNA sequences in this sample. The chain recombines TRBV5-1 with TRBJ1-4, with D uncertain. Germline V gives CDR1 SGHRS, CDR2 YFSETQ. The CDR3 is 14 residues long. Trimming pared 0 bases from V and 4 bases from J, leaving 7 bases between. Here the CDR3 DNA reads TGCGCCAGCAGCTTGGAGGGAGGTAATGAAAAACTGTTTTTT. It specifies CASSLEGGNEKLFF.

On this clone itself: Additional DNA sequences in this sample encode the identical CDR3. CDR3 residues: CASSQAGLAGYEQYF. The CDR3 coding sequence is TGCGCCAGCAGCCAAGCTGGACTAGCAGGCTACGAGCAGTACTTC. The rearrangement links TRBV4-3 to TRBJ2-7; 8 bases map to TRBD2. With V trimmed by 1 base and J by 3 bases, 5 bases remained unmatched. The CDR3 runs 15 residues. CDR1 LGHNA and CDR2 YSLEER come from the germline V gene.

This chain joins TRBV25-1 and TRBJ2-7; D call uncertain. The germline CDR1 and CDR2 sequences are MGHDK and SYGVNS. CDR3 length equals 11 residues. Trimming stripped 5 bases from V and 3 bases from J, with 5 bases between. CDR3 amino acids: CASSINYEQYF. The CDR3 nucleotides are TGTGCCAGCAGTATTAACTACGAGCAGTACTTC.